This T cell receptor (beta chain) was observed in a study of T cells in Graves' hyperthyroidism and ophthalmopathy (dated by TCRdb to the late 2010s). A note on the overall study: Peripheral blood was sampled at the time of initial diagnosis, prior to any treatment. The 75 to 100 discovery patients were divided at random into training and test sets in a 7:3 ratio. The study also compared thyroid tissue and blood T-cell repertoires from roughly 6 Graves' hyperthyroidism patients. The paper describes TCR Vbeta CDR3 sequencing of about 140 peripheral blood samples, made up of 43 ophthalmopathy patients, over 70 hyperthyroidism patients and 17 progressor patients. After sampling, hyperthyroidism patients received methimazole starting at 30 mg daily, and ophthalmopathy patients received high-dose intravenous methylprednisolone. Prospective prediction of ophthalmopathy was tested in an independent validation cohort consisting of fewer than 20 hyperthyroidism patients and some 15 patients who later progressed to ophthalmopathy. A discovery cohort of about 100 patients, 43 with Graves' ophthalmopathy and approximately 55 with stable Graves' hyperthyroidism, was used to find distinguishing TCR V-J signatures.

The TCR beta CDR3 regions were amplified from RNA transcripts. A first-round RT-PCR of the TCR CDR3 used the HTBI primer set with the Qiagen OneStep RT-PCR kit. A second multiplex PCR round built the libraries, followed by size selection and purification. Libraries were sequenced paired-end with 100 bp reads on an Illumina HiSeq2000. In the original analysis: SOAPnuke was used to process the raw data, with reads discarded if the reads contained adapters or uncalled bases, had a mean Phred below 15, or lacked an exact constant-primer or identifier match. High-quality paired reads were merged with COPE v1.2.5, and unique nucleotide sequences were defined as clonotypes. Clonotypes were aligned to IMGT TRBV, TRBD and TRBJ reference segments using MiTCR v1.1. The analysis included only V-J combinations with a frequency above 0.0001, which together covered 99% to 99.2% of the repertoires. A TCS score was defined as the ratio of F50 (clonal expansion) to E x V (chaos), with BLOSUM62-based TCRdist applied between CDR3 peptides within each V-J. Welch's t-statistics and random forest reduced roughly 500 V-J features to about 13, which were used in a naive Bayes classifier (R e1071). The Morisita-Horn index was used to measure how similar the thyroid and blood repertoires were. TCRdb applied fastp at Q25 and MiXCR to the public reads, then kept only in-frame beta chains. Rows with a matching CDR3 protein are joined into one entry that keeps the most common DNA and genes. These V and J calls derive from TCRdb rather than the authors' analysis. The sample table records roughly 700,000 distinct CDR3 sequences; approximately 40% of these occur just once. Around 32% of the sample goes to the ten largest clones.

The CDR3 measures 13 amino acids from cysteine to phenylalanine. The entry retains the CDR3 DNA only, 39 bases that are in frame from base 1. V is reduced by 2 bases and J by 2 bases, leaving a spacing of 6 bases between them. The germline V gene yields SGDLS for CDR1 and YYNGEE for CDR2. About this clonotype: Its binding antigen is unknown. Base quality data are lacking; no much larger clone is found one base away.

Graves' hyperthyroidism was defined as stable when no progression to ophthalmopathy occurred over 18 months of follow-up. The hyperthyroidism patients were between 18 and 65 years old and newly diagnosed, with a disease duration of less than 2 months. Any patient with an uncontrolled infection, another autoimmune disease, pregnancy or lactation was excluded. Diagnoses relied on clinical symptoms, serum thyroxine and TRAb, thyroid ultrasound and orbital computed tomography. PBMCs were isolated from 7.5 to 10 ml of fresh peripheral blood by Ficoll-Paque density gradient centrifugation. Total RNA was extracted using Trizol reagent, and RNA quality was assessed on an Agilent 2100 Bioanalyzer. Results the study describes overall, beyond this receptor: A model built on a 13 V-J signature distinguished ophthalmopathy from stable hyperthyroidism, reaching approximately 89% sensitivity and about 81% specificity in cross-validation and 80%/75% in testing. In validation, progression to ophthalmopathy was predicted by the model with 70.59% sensitivity and roughly 72% specificity, a median of approximately 6.5 months before onset. Sample size was not statistically predetermined, and investigators were not blinded to group allocation. Most expanded thyroid clonotypes (frequency above 0.001) were also detected in blood, suggesting blood repertoires may reflect thyroid immune responses.

The TCR sequence derives from a woman aged 40-49 years with Graves' hyperthyroidism. Specimen: blood. The rearrangement joined TRBV9 to TRBJ2-3; no D gene can be assigned with confidence. In nucleotides, the sequence is TGTGCCAGCAGCGTCACAGCCACAGATACGCAGTATTTT. Protein translation: CASSVTATDTQYF.